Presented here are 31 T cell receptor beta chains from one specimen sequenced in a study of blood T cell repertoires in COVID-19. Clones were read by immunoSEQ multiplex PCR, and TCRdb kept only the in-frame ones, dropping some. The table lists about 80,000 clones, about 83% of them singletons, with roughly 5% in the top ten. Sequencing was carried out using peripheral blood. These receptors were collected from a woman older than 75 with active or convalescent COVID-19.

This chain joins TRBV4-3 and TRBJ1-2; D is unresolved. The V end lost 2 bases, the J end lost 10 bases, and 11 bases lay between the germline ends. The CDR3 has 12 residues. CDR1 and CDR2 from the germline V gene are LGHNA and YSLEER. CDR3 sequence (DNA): TGCGCCAGCAGCCAATTCGAGGGCCTCTACACCTTC. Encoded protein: CASSQFEGLYTF.

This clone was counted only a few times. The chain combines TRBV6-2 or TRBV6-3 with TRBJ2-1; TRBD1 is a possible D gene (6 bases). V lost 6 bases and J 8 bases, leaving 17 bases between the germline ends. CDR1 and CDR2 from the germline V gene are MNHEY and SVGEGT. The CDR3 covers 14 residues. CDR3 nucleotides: TGTGCCAGCAGCCCCCAGGGGAGTGGCGATGAGCAGTTCTTC. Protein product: CASSPQGSGDEQFF.

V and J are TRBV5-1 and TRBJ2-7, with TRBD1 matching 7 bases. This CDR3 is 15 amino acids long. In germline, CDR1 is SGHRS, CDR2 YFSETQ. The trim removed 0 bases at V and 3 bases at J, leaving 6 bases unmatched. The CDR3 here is CASSLAGTANYEQYF. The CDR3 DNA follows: TGCGCCAGCAGCTTGGCGGGGACAGCTAACTACGAGCAGTACTTC.

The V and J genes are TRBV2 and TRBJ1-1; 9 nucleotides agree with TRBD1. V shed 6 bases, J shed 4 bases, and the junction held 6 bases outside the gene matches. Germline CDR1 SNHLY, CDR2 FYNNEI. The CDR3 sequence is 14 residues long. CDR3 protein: CASRTDRGSTEAFF. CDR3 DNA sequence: TGTGCCAGCAGGACCGACAGGGGGAGCACTGAAGCTTTCTTT.

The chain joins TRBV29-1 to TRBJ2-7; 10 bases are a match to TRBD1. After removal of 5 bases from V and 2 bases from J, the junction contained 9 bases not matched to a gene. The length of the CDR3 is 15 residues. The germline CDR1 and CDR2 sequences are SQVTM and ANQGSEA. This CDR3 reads CSVLSSGTGAYEQYF. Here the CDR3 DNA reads TGCAGCGTTCTCAGTTCCGGGACAGGGGCCTACGAGCAGTACTTC.

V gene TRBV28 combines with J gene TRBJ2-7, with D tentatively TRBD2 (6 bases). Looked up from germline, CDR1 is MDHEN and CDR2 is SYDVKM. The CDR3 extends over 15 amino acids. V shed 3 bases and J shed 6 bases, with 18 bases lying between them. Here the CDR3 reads CASSFPSGDGSEQYF. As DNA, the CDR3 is TGTGCCAGCAGTTTCCCATCGGGAGATGGTAGCGAGCAGTACTTC.

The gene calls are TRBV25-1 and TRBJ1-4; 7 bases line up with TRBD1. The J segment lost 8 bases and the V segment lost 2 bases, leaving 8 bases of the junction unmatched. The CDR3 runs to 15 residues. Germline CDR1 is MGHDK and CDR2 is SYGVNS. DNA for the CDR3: TGTGCCAGCAGTGAACCAGGGGGACCAAGGGAAAAACTGTTTTTT. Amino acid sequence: CASSEPGGPREKLFF.

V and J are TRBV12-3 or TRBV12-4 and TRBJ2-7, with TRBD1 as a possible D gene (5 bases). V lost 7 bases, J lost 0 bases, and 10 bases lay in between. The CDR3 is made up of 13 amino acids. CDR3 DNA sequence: TGTGCCAGCACCAAGACAGACTCCTACGAGCAGTACTTC. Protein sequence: CASTKTDSYEQYF.

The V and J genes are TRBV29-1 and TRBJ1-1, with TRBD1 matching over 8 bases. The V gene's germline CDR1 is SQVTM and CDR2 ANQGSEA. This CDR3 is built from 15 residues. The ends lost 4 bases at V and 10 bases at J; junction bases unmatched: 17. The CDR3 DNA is TGCAGCGTTGGGAGCGGGACAGGTATATCGTGGAGAGCTTTCTTT. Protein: CSVGSGTGISWRAFF.

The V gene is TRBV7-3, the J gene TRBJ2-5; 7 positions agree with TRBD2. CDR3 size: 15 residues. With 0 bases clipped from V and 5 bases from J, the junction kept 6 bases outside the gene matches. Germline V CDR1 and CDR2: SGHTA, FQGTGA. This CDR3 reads CASSLTSSGGETQYF. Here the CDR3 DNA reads TGTGCCAGCAGCTTAACTTCGTCCGGGGGGGAGACCCAGTACTTC.

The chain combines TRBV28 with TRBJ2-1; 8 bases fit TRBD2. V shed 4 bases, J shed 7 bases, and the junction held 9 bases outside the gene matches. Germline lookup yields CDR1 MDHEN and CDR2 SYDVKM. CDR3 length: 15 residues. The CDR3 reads CASSSPPGGPNEQFF. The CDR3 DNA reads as TGTGCCAGCAGTTCACCCCCGGGGGGGCCGAATGAGCAGTTCTTC.

CDR3 protein: CASSLYGGTQYF. As DNA, the CDR3 is TGTGCCAGCAGCTTATACGGGGGTACGCAGTATTTT. This sequence joins TRBV7-3 and TRBJ2-3, with a tentative D call TRBD2 (6 bases). Germline V gene data show CDR1 as SGHTA and CDR2 as FQGTGA. Trimming pared 2 bases from V and 8 bases from J, leaving 8 bases between. The CDR3 is made up of 12 amino acids.

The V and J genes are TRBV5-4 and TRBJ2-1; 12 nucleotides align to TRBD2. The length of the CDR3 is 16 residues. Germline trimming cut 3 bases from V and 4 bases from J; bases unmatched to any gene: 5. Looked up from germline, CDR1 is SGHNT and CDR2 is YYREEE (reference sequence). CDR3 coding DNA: TGTGCCAGCAGCTGGCTAGCGGGAGGGTGGTACAATGAGCAGTTCTTC. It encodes CASSWLAGGWYNEQFF.

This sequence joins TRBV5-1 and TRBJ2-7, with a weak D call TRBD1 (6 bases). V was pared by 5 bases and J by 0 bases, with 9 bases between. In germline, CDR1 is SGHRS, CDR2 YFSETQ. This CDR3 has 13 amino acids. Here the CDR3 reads CASRETGSYEQYF. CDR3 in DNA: TGCGCCAGCAGAGAGACAGGCTCCTACGAGCAGTACTTC.

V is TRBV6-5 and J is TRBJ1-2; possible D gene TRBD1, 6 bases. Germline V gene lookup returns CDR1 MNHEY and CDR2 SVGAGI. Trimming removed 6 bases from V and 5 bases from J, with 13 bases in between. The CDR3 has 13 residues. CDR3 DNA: TGTGCCAGCAGCCCCGACAGGTTATATGGCTACACCTTC. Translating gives CASSPDRLYGYTF.

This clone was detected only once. CDR3 DNA sequence: TGTGCCAGCAGCCCCGGACTGTGGCGGGGAATATCCTACGAGCAGTACTTC. Translation gives CASSPGLWRGISYEQYF. This chain joins TRBV7-2 and TRBJ2-7; possibly TRBD2 for D (6 bases). Germline V CDR1 and CDR2: SGHTA, FQGNSA. Trimming shortened V by 5 bases and J by 1 base, and 21 bases separated the two germline ends. The CDR3 extends over 17 amino acids.

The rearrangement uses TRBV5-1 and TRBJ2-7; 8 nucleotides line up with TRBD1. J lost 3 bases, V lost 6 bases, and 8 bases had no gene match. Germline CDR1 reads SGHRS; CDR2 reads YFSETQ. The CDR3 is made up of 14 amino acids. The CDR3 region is CASNPQGQGYEQYF. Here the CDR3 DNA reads TGCGCCAGCAACCCTCAAGGACAGGGCTACGAGCAGTACTTC.

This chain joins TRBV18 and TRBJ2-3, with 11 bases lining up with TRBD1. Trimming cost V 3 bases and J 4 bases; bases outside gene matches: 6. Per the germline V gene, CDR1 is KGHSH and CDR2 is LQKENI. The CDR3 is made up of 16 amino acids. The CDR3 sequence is CASSPGTGGGPDTQYF. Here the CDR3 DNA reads TGTGCCAGCTCACCCGGGACAGGGGGAGGTCCAGATACGCAGTATTTT.

CDR3 coding DNA: TGTGCCAGCAGGCCGACAGCCAGATCCTACGAGCAGTACTTC. Translating it yields CASRPTARSYEQYF. The V and J genes are TRBV5-6 and TRBJ2-7; D is perhaps TRBD1 (5 bases). Deletions cut 5 bases from V and 1 base from J, with 13 bases between. The CDR3 totals 14 residues. CDR1 and CDR2 from the germline V gene are SGHDT and YYEEEE.

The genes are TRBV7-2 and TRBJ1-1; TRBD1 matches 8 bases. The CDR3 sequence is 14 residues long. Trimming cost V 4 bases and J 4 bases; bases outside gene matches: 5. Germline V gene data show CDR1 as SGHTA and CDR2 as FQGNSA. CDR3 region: CASSSLTGVTEAFF. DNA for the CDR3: TGTGCCAGCAGCTCACTGACAGGGGTCACTGAAGCTTTCTTT. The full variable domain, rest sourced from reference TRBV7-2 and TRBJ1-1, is GAGVSQSPSNKVTEKGKDVELRCDPISGHTALYWYRQSLGQGLEFLIYFQGNSAPDKSGLPSDRFSAERTGGSVSTLTIQRTQQEDSAVYLCASSSLTGVTEAFFGQGTRLTVV.

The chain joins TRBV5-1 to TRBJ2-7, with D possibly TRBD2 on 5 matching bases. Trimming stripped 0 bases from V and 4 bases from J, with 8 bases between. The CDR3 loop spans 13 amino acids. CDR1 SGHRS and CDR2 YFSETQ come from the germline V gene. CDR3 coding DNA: TGCGCCAGCAGCTTGGTGGGAGAATACGAGCAGTACTTC. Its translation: CASSLVGEYEQYF.

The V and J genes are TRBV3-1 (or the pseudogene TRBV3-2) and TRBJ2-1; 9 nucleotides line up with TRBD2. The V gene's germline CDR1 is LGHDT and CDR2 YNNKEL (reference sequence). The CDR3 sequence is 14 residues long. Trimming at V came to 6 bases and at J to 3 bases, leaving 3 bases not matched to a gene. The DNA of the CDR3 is TGTGCCAGCAGTAGCGGGGGATTCTACAATGAGCAGTTCTTC. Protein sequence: CASSSGGFYNEQFF.

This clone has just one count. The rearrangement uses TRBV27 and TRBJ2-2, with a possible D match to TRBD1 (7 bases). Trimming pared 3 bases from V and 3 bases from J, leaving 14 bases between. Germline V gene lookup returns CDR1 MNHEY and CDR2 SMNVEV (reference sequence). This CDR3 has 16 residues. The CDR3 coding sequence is TGTGCCAGCAGTTTTCGGAGGGGGCTCGACACCGGGGAGCTGTTTTTT. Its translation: CASSFRRGLDTGELFF.

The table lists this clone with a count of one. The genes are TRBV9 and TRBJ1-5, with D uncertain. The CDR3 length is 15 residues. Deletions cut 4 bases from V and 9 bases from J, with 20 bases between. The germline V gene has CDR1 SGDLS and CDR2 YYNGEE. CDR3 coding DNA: TGTGCCAGCAGCCCCGGAGTTGGCGGGTCTGTGCCCCAGCATTTT. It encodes CASSPGVGGSVPQHF.

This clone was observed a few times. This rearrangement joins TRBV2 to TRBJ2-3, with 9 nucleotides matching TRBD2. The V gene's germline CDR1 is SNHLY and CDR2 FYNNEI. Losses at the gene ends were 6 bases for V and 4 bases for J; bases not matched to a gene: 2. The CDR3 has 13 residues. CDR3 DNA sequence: TGTGCCAGCAGGCGGGGGGGGGCAGATACGCAGTATTTT. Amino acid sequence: CASRRGGADTQYF. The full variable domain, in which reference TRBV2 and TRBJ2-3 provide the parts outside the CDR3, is EPEVTQTPSHQVTQMGQEVILRCVPISNHLYFYWYRQILGQKVEFLVSFYNNEISEKSEIFDDQFSVERPDGSNFTLKIRSTKLEDSAMYFCASRRGGADTQYFGPGTRLTVL.

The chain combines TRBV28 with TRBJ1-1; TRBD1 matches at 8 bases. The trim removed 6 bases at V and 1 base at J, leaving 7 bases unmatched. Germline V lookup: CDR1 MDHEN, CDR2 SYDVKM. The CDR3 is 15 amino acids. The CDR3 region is CASRPGTGGNTEAFF. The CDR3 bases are TGTGCCAGCAGGCCCGGGACAGGAGGGAACACTGAAGCTTTCTTT. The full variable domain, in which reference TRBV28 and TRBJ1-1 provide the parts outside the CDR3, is DVKVTQSSRYLVKRTGEKVFLECVQDMDHENMFWYRQDPGLGLRLIYFSYDVKMKEKGDIPEGYSVSREKKERFSLILESASTNQTSMYLCASRPGTGGNTEAFFGQGTRLTVV.

The CDR3 nucleotides are TGCGCCAGCAGCCAGGGGCTTCAGGGAACTAATGAAAAACTGTTTTTT. This gives the protein CASSQGLQGTNEKLFF. The rearrangement links TRBV4-1 to TRBJ1-4; TRBD1 is a possible D gene (5 bases). CDR3 size: 16 residues. V was cut by 3 bases and J by 1 base, with 12 bases left in between. Germline CDR1 is MGHRA and CDR2 is YSYEKL.

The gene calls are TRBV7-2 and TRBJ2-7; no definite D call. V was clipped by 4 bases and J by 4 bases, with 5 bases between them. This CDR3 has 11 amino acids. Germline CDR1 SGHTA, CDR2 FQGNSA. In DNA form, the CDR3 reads TGTGCCAGCAGCTCTCGGTACGAGCAGTACTTC. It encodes CASSSRYEQYF.

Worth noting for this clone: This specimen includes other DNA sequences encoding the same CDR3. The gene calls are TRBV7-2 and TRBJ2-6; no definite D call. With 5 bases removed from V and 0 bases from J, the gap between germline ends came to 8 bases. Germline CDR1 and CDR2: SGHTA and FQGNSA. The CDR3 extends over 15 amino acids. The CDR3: CASSLGSSGANVLTF. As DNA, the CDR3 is TGTGCCAGCAGCCTTGGCAGCTCTGGGGCCAACGTCCTGACTTTC.

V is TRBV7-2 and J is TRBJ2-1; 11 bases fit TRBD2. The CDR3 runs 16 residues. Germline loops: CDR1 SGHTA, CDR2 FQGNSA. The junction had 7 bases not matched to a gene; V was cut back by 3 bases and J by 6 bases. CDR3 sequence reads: CASSFSLAGGPNEQFF. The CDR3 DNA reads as TGTGCCAGCAGCTTCTCTCTAGCGGGAGGTCCCAATGAGCAGTTCTTC.

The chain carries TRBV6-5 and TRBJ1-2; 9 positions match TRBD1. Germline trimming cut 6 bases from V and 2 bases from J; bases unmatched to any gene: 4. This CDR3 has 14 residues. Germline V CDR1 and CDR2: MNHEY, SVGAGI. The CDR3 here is CASSPGTGNYGYTF. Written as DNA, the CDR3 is TGTGCCAGCAGCCCCGGGACAGGGAACTATGGCTACACCTTC.